The clone carrying this T cell receptor (beta chain) was detected ten times or more. Attached unique molecular identifiers marked individual cDNA molecules. MiXCR, applied by TCRdb to the 5' RACE reads, yields one record per CDR3 protein. The repertoire includes tens of thousands of distinct CDR3 sequences, 5% to 6.5% of them detected once, and around 7.6% sits in the top ten. The sample comes from a study of early T cells in non-severe SARS-CoV-2 infection. V lost 9 bases and J lost 0, with 6 bases in between. This CDR3 is built from 11 residues. Germline values: CDR1 LNHDA, CDR2 SQIVND (reference sequence).

This sequence joins TRBV19 and TRBJ2-7; no clear D. Material for sequencing was whole blood. This receptor was taken from an adult who was a healthcare worker with PCR-confirmed SARS-CoV-2 infection or an uninfected control (not recorded which). CDR3 loop: CASRSSYEQYF. The CDR3 nucleotides are TGTGCCAGCCGCAGCTCCTACGAGCAGTACTTC.